This T cell receptor (beta chain) was found in a study of T cell responses to AZD1222 COVID-19 vaccine. Study at large: Analysis merged second doses at about 4 or about 12 weeks.

Trimming removed 2 bases from V and 0 bases from J; junction bases left unmatched: 13. The length of the CDR3 is 20 residues. The germline V gene has CDR1 SNHLY and CDR2 FYNNEI. Libraries were prepared by immunoSEQ multiplex PCR; TCRdb keeps only in-frame clonotypes and omits some of them. The sample shows approximately 150,000 clones, around 87% of them seen only once. This TCR was recovered from an adult in good health. Sequences were derived from peripheral blood, sampled on day 0 of AZD1222 vaccination. The V call is TRBV2, the J call TRBJ2-1; 10 nucleotides match TRBD2. CDR3 nucleotides: TGTGCCAGCAGTGAAACGATAGGACTAGCGGAGGAGGTCTCCTACAATGAGCAGTTCTTC. Its translation is CASSETIGLAEEVSYNEQFF.